This T cell receptor beta chain was captured by sequencing in a study of blood T cells in healthy people across ages. Staff drew 8 to 10 milliliters of peripheral blood from each donor. Alongside a J-beta primer mix, a sample-barcoded 5' primer served in a second PCR lasting roughly 6 to 12 cycles. TCRdb called the 5' RACE reads again in MiXCR, with one record for every CDR3 protein. The sample lists approximately 800,000 distinct CDR3 sequences, around half occurring once. This CDR3 has 12 residues. From germline, CDR1 is SGDLS and CDR2 YYNGEE. Trimming left V 0 bases short and J 11 bases short, with 11 bases between.

The rearrangement links TRBV9 to TRBJ2-5, with D uncertain. This TCR was recovered from an elderly man in good health. Sequencing was performed on blood. The CDR3 nucleotides read TGTGCCAGCAGCGTAGAGAACGCACGGCAGTACTTC. This encodes CASSVENARQYF.